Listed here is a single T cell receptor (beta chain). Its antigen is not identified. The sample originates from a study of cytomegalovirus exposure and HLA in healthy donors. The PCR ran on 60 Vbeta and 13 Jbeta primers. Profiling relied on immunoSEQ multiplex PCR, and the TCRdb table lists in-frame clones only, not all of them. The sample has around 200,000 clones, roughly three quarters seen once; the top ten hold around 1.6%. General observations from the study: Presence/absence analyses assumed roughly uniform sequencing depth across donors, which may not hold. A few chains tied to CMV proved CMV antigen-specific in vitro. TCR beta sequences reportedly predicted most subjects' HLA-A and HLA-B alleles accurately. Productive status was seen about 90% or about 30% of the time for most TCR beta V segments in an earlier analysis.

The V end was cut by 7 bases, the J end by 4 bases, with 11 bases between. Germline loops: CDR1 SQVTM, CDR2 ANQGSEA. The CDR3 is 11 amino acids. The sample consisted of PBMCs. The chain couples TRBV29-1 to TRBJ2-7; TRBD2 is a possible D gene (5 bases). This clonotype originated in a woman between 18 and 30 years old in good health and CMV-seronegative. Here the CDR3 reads CSAERDYEQYF. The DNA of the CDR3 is TGCAGCGCGGAACGGGATTACGAGCAGTACTTC.